This T cell receptor beta chain was retrieved from a study of blood T cell repertoires in COVID-19. This clone was picked up one time. Per germline, CDR1 LGHNA and CDR2 YSLEER. CDR3 length: 18 amino acids. V was pared by 0 bases and J by 3 bases, with 8 bases of the junction left unmatched. Clones were sequenced by immunoSEQ multiplex PCR, and TCRdb holds only the in-frame ones, with some missing. The repertoire has tens of thousands of clones, 70% to 85% of them found once; the top ten carry 32%. This clonotype was obtained from a human donor in a cohort sampled during active COVID-19. The genes are TRBV4-3 and TRBJ2-1, with 10 bases fitting TRBD2. Sequencing used peripheral blood. The CDR3 region has the DNA TGCGCCAGCAGCCAAGACGCTAGCGGGGGAGTGTTCTACAATGAGCAGTTCTTC. Its translation: CASSQDASGGVFYNEQFF.